This is a list of T cell receptor beta chains from one sample in a study of blood T cell repertoires in COVID-19. Method: immunoSEQ multiplex PCR; TCRdb's copy keeps in-frame clones and lacks some. Of 350,000 to 450,000 clones in the sample, 70% to 90% are singletons; the top ten hold around 3%. Sequencing was performed on peripheral blood. The origin of the receptors is a human donor in a cohort sampled during active COVID-19. The CDR3 runs from the conserved cysteine through the conserved F or W. A D gene is named only where the DNA matches it firmly. Size values are once, few and many counts, or a class for expanded clones, and some rows have none.

d_gene,len,v_gene,abundance,j_gene,CDR3aa,CDR3nt
TRBD2,15,TRBV10-2,-,TRBJ2-3,CASSESAAGADTQYF,TGCGCCAGCAGTGAGTCGGCAGCGGGAGCAGATACGCAGTATTTT
TRBD1,16,TRBV14,few,TRBJ2-6,CASSQGQGSGANVLTF,TGTGCCAGCAGCCAAGGACAGGGTTCCGGGGCCAACGTCCTGACTTTC
-,16,TRBV6-6,-,TRBJ1-5,CASSRAGTPINQPQHF,TGTGCCAGCAGCCGCGCCGGGACACCTATCAATCAGCCCCAGCATTTT
TRBD1,14,TRBV25-1,-,TRBJ2-1,CASSSQGTYNEQFF,TGTGCCAGCAGTTCACAGGGGACCTACAATGAGCAGTTCTTC
TRBD2,21,TRBV7-8,-,TRBJ2-1,CASSLRFLGEGPESSYNEQFF,TGTGCCAGCAGCCTGCGCTTCTTGGGGGAGGGCCCGGAAAGCTCCTACAATGAGCAGTTCTTC
-,10,TRBV20-1,-,TRBJ2-3,CSASADTQYF,TGCAGTGCTAGTGCGGATACGCAGTATTTT
TRBD2,15,TRBV5-1,-,TRBJ2-1,CASSRTSGKGNEQFF,TGCGCCAGCAGCCGGACTAGCGGGAAGGGCAATGAGCAGTTCTTC
-,14,TRBV5-1,-,TRBJ2-2,CASKDSENTGELFF,TGCGCCAGCAAGGACAGCGAGAACACCGGGGAGCTGTTTTTT
-,13,TRBV15,once,TRBJ2-3,CATSRGDTDTQYF,TGTGCCACCAGCAGAGGAGACACAGATACGCAGTATTTT
-,15,TRBV3-1/TRBV3-2,-,TRBJ2-2,CASSQDARGTGELFF,TGTGCCAGCAGCCAAGATGCGCGGGGCACCGGGGAGCTGTTTTTT
-,13,TRBV28,-,TRBJ1-6,CASSRDSNSPLHF,TGTGCCAGCAGTCGCGACAGCAATTCACCCCTCCACTTT
-,14,TRBV11-1,-,TRBJ2-5,CASSTGHRQETQYF,TGTGCCAGCAGTACGGGACACCGCCAAGAGACCCAGTACTTC
TRBD1,16,TRBV15,-,TRBJ1-5,CATSRGRQGNNQPQHF,TGTGCCACCAGCAGAGGTAGACAGGGGAACAATCAGCCCCAGCATTTT
TRBD2,13,TRBV30,-,TRBJ2-1,CAWSHGGDNEQFF,TGTGCCTGGAGCCATGGGGGGGACAATGAGCAGTTCTTC
-,14,TRBV5-1,-,TRBJ2-5,CASSLDRGGETQYF,TGCGCCAGCAGCTTGGACAGGGGAGGAGAGACCCAGTACTTC
TRBD2,14,TRBV7-2,-,TRBJ2-7,CASSLQRGPYEQYF,TGTGCCAGCAGCTTACAGCGGGGCCCCTACGAGCAGTACTTC
-,14,TRBV5-4,once,TRBJ1-2,CASSLKAGPYGYTF,TGTGCCAGCAGCTTGAAAGCGGGGCCCTATGGCTACACCTTC
TRBD1,17,TRBV5-1,-,TRBJ2-4,CASSLWGTGRKENIQYF,TGCGCCAGCAGCTTGTGGGGGACAGGGAGGAAGGAAAACATTCAGTACTTC
TRBD1,18,TRBV27,-,TRBJ2-2,CASSPLWPPTGITGELFF,TGTGCCAGCAGTCCTTTGTGGCCCCCGACAGGGATCACCGGGGAGCTGTTTTTT
-,14,TRBV6-5,-,TRBJ2-2,CASYRLGNTGELFF,TGTGCCAGTTACCGCCTCGGTAACACCGGGGAGCTGTTTTTT
TRBD1,16,TRBV30,-,TRBJ1-5,CAWSPKAGTGDQPQHF,TGTGCCTGGAGCCCAAAAGCCGGGACAGGGGATCAGCCCCAGCATTTT
TRBD2,15,TRBV7-9,-,TRBJ2-1,CASSLSGRIKGEQFF,TGTGCCAGCAGCTTGAGCGGGAGGATCAAGGGTGAGCAGTTCTTC
-,16,TRBV4-2,many,TRBJ2-6,CASSQDGTTGANVLTF,TGTGCCAGCAGCCAAGACGGGACAACTGGGGCCAACGTCCTGACTTTC
-,17,TRBV28,few,TRBJ1-2,CASSSAHGTKGRYGYTF,TGTGCCAGCAGTTCGGCTCACGGAACGAAGGGGAGGTATGGCTACACCTTC
-,16,TRBV19,-,TRBJ2-2,CASSIRATQEHGELFF,TGTGCCAGTAGTATCAGGGCCACACAGGAGCACGGGGAGCTGTTTTTT
-,15,TRBV10-3,-,TRBJ1-2,CAISPPQKHSYGYTF,TGTGCCATCAGCCCCCCACAGAAACATTCCTATGGCTACACCTTC
-,14,TRBV7-3,once,TRBJ2-2,CASSLRHQTGELFF,TGTGCCAGCAGCTTAAGACATCAGACCGGGGAGCTGTTTTTT
-,13,TRBV19,-,TRBJ1-2,CASSIGGDYGYTF,TGTGCCAGTAGTATCGGAGGGGACTATGGCTACACCTTC
TRBD1,13,TRBV7-3,-,TRBJ2-1,CASSIDRAGEQFF,TGTGCCAGCAGCATTGACAGGGCCGGTGAGCAGTTCTTC
TRBD1,14,TRBV27,-,TRBJ1-2,CASSPDREVRGYTF,TGTGCCAGCAGTCCCGACAGGGAGGTGAGGGGCTACACCTTC
TRBD1,15,TRBV28,-,TRBJ1-1,CASVEHRGPNTEAFF,TGTGCCAGCGTAGAACACAGGGGGCCGAACACTGAAGCTTTCTTT
-,16,TRBV3-1/TRBV3-2,-,TRBJ1-5,CASSQDGGGPNQPQHF,TGTGCCAGCAGCCAAGATGGCGGGGGGCCCAATCAGCCCCAGCATTTT
TRBD1,14,TRBV30,-,TRBJ2-5,CAWNLPGTEETQYF,TGTGCCTGGAACCTGCCCGGGACAGAAGAGACCCAGTACTTC
TRBD2,15,TRBV7-3,-,TRBJ2-3,CASSLGSGRIDTQYF,TGTGCCAGCAGCTTAGGTAGCGGGAGAATAGATACGCAGTATTTT
-,14,TRBV3-1/TRBV3-2,-,TRBJ2-7,CASSPQRLAGEQYF,TGTGCCAGCAGCCCCCAGCGGCTAGCAGGCGAGCAGTACTTC
-,18,TRBV7-9,-,TRBJ1-1,CASSYSPRVSVVDTEAFF,TGTGCCAGCAGCTACAGCCCCAGGGTATCGGTGGTCGACACTGAAGCTTTCTTT
TRBD2,14,TRBV11-2,-,TRBJ2-3,CASGTSGGADTQYF,TGTGCCAGCGGCACTAGCGGAGGAGCAGATACGCAGTATTTT
TRBD2,16,TRBV4-1,-,TRBJ2-2,CASTLAGGPGTGELFF,TGCGCCAGCACCCTAGCGGGAGGGCCAGGCACCGGGGAGCTGTTTTTT
TRBD2,15,TRBV4-1,-,TRBJ2-1,CASSRGGGAGDEQFF,TGCGCCAGCAGCCGCGGGGGTGGGGCTGGGGATGAGCAGTTCTTC
TRBD1,14,TRBV6-1,-,TRBJ1-5,CASSERQGREPQHF,TGTGCCAGCAGTGAACGACAGGGGAGAGAGCCCCAGCATTTT
-,15,TRBV19,-,TRBJ2-2,CASSIVSGLTGELFF,TGTGCCAGTAGTATTGTGTCTGGACTTACCGGGGAGCTGTTTTTT
-,17,TRBV6-4,-,TRBJ2-2,CASSEGDKAMHTGELFF,TGTGCCAGCAGTGAGGGGGACAAGGCCATGCACACCGGGGAGCTGTTTTTT
-,13,TRBV30,-,TRBJ1-2,CAWIPRWANGYTF,TGTGCCTGGATCCCCCGCTGGGCTAATGGCTACACCTTC
-,15,TRBV6-5,-,TRBJ2-7,CASAQGGSIEYEQYF,TGTGCCAGCGCCCAGGGGGGCTCGATAGAATACGAGCAGTACTTC
-,13,TRBV7-3,once,TRBJ1-1,CASSPGRGAEAFF,TGTGCCAGCAGCCCCGGGAGGGGTGCTGAAGCTTTCTTT
-,13,TRBV5-4,-,TRBJ2-4,CASSLDSAGIQYF,TGTGCCAGCAGCTTGGACAGCGCGGGCATTCAGTACTTC
TRBD1,15,TRBV6-5,-,TRBJ2-5,CASSPTGGAGETQYF,TGTGCCAGCAGCCCGACAGGGGGCGCGGGAGAGACCCAGTACTTC
-,17,TRBV2,-,TRBJ2-5,CASSGGLTSRPSETQYF,TGTGCCAGCAGTGGAGGGCTAACTAGTAGGCCTAGCGAGACCCAGTACTTC
-,13,TRBV14,-,TRBJ1-3,CASREGGRDTIYF,TGTGCCAGCAGAGAGGGCGGCCGGGACACCATATATTTT
TRBD1,13,TRBV30,-,TRBJ2-7,CAWSGDRSYEQYF,TGTGCCTGGAGTGGGGACAGGTCCTACGAGCAGTACTTC
-,14,TRBV30,-,TRBJ1-2,CAWSPPQRAGGYTF,TGTGCCTGGAGTCCCCCCCAGAGGGCGGGTGGCTACACCTTC
-,13,TRBV29-1,once,TRBJ1-2,CSVDGDTNYGYTF,TGCAGCGTTGATGGGGACACCAACTATGGCTACACCTTC
-,16,TRBV4-1,once,TRBJ2-2,CASSQAGSPGTGELFF,TGCGCCAGCAGCCAAGCCGGGTCCCCGGGCACCGGGGAGCTGTTTTTT
-,11,TRBV5-1,-,TRBJ2-5,CASSFRETQYF,TGCGCCAGCAGCTTCCGGGAGACCCAGTACTTC